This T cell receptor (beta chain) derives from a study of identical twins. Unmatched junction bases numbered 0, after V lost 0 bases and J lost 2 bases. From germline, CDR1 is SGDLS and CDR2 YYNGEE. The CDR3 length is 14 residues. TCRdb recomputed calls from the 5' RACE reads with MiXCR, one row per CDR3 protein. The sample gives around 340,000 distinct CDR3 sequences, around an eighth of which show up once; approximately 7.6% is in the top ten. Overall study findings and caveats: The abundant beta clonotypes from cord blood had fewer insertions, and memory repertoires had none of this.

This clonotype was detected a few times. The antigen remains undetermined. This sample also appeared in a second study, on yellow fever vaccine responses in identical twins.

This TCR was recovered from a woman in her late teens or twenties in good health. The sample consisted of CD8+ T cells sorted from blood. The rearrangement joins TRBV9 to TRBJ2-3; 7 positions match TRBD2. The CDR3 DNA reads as TGTGCCAGCAGCGTAGGACTAGCCACAGATACGCAGTATTTT. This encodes CASSVGLATDTQYF.